These 9 T cell receptor beta chains came from one sample sequenced in a study of T cell responses to AZD1222 COVID-19 vaccine. Some clones are missing from TCRdb's copy, which holds only in-frame ones; the method was immunoSEQ multiplex PCR. The profile shows around 140,000 clones, 80% to 95% of them singletons. The sample was peripheral blood, taken 28 days after the second AZD1222 dose. The receptors originated from an adult who received the AZD1222 COVID-19 vaccine.

J is TRBJ2-3 and V is TRBV24-1; D remains ambiguous. The CDR3 is 13 amino acids. The V and J ends lost 4 bases and 5 bases respectively, with 9 bases between them. CDR1 KGHDR and CDR2 SFDVKD come from the germline V gene. CDR3 DNA sequence: TGTGCCACCAGTGAGGCCTACCAAGATACGCAGTATTTT. Translated, it gives CATSEAYQDTQYF.

CDR3 bases: TGTGCCAGCACCCCGGACAGGGGGCGAGGTGAAAAACTGTTTTTT. Its protein product is CASTPDRGRGEKLFF. The chain has TRBV28 and TRBJ1-4; TRBD1 aligns across 11 bases. The CDR3 runs to 15 residues. Per the germline V gene, CDR1 is MDHEN and CDR2 is SYDVKM. V lost 7 bases, J lost 7 bases, and 8 bases stayed unmatched.

The V call is TRBV7-2, the J call TRBJ2-7, with D unresolved. Trimming cost V 7 bases and J 6 bases, with 10 bases left between them. The germline CDR1 and CDR2 sequences are SGHTA and FQGNSA. CDR3 length equals 11 residues. CDR3 sequence reads: CASTQAFEQYF. In DNA form, the CDR3 reads TGTGCCAGCACTCAAGCGTTCGAGCAGTACTTC.

This chain connects TRBV5-1 to TRBJ2-2, with 11 bases that match TRBD2. The CDR3 covers 16 residues. Germline values: CDR1 SGHRS, CDR2 YFSETQ. V shed 0 bases, J shed 5 bases, and the junction held 3 bases outside the gene matches. CDR3: CASSLARLAGTGELFF. The CDR3 coding sequence is TGCGCCAGCAGCTTGGCCCGACTAGCGGGAACCGGGGAGCTGTTTTTT.

The CDR3 reads CASSRGQYQETQYF. As DNA, the CDR3 is TGTGCCAGCTCAAGGGGACAGTACCAAGAGACCCAGTACTTC. The chain combines TRBV18 with TRBJ2-5; 7 bases fit TRBD1. This CDR3 has 14 residues. The germline CDR1 and CDR2 sequences are KGHSH and LQKENI. Unmatched junction bases numbered 3, after V lost 5 bases and J lost 0 bases.

This clone was observed a single time. The rearrangement uses TRBV3-1 (or the pseudogene TRBV3-2) and TRBJ1-2, with a weak D call TRBD1 (5 bases). Germline assignment: CDR1 LGHDT and CDR2 YNNKEL (reference sequence). V lost 0 bases and J 5 bases, leaving 16 bases between the germline ends. The CDR3 runs 16 residues. CDR3 protein: CASSQDLVLPGYGYTF. The CDR3 nucleotides read TGTGCCAGCAGCCAAGATCTCGTCCTACCAGGGTATGGCTACACCTTC.

This chain joins TRBV20-1 and TRBJ2-1; D unclear. Germline CDR1 reads DFQATT; CDR2 reads SNEGSKA (reference sequence). This CDR3 is built from 11 residues. V was cut by 0 bases and J by 15 bases, with 12 bases left in between. The DNA for the CDR3 is TGCAGTGCTAGAGATAATTGGCTCCCGTTCTTC. It is translated as CSARDNWLPFF.

The chain combines TRBV19 with TRBJ1-1; D not certain. CDR3 length equals 13 residues. The germline V gene encodes CDR1 LNHDA and CDR2 SQIVND (reference sequence). V shed 6 bases and J shed 0 bases, with 8 bases lying between them. CDR3 nucleotide sequence: TGTGCCAGTAGCTCCCTAATGAACACTGAAGCTTTCTTT. Residues: CASSSLMNTEAFF.

The rearrangement uses TRBV2 and TRBJ1-5; TRBD1 matches at 9 bases. Looked up from germline, CDR1 is SNHLY and CDR2 is FYNNEI. J lost 7 bases, V lost 5 bases, and 6 bases had no gene match. This CDR3 contains 14 residues. The CDR3 nucleotides are TGTGCCAGCAGTCTACAGGGGGCGGGGCAGCCCCAGCATTTT. Encoded protein: CASSLQGAGQPQHF.